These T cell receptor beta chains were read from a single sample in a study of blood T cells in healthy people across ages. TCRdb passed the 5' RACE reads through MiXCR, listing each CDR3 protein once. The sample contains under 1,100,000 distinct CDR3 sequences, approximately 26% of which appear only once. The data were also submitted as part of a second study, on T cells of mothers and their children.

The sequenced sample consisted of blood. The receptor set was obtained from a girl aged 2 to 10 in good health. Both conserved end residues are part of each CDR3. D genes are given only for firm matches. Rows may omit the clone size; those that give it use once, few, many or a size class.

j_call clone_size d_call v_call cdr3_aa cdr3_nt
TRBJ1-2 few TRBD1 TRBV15 CATSRDRSANYGYTF TGTGCCACCAGCAGGGACAGGAGTGCCAACTATGGCTACACCTTC
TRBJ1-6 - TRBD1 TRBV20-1 CSASVDRGSSPLHF TGCAGTGCTAGTGTCGACAGGGGGAGTTCACCCCTCCACTTT
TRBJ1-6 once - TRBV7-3 CASSLTVDSPLHF TGTGCCAGCAGCTTAACGGTTGATTCACCCCTCCACTTT
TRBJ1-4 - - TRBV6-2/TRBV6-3 CASTTGTPPDKLFF TGTGCCAGCACTACCGGGACACCCCCTGATAAACTGTTTTTT
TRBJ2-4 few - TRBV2 CASSEITKSIQYF TGTGCCAGCAGCGAGATAACTAAAAGCATTCAGTACTTC
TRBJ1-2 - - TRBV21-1 CASSKVRGEEWGYTF TGTGCCAGCAGCAAAGTTCGGGGAGAGGAATGGGGCTACACCTTC
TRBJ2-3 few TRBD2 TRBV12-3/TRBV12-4 CASSGTSGPDTQYF TGTGCCAGCAGTGGGACTAGTGGCCCAGATACGCAGTATTTT
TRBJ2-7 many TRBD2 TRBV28 CASSLTSGKAYEQYF TGTGCCAGCAGTTTAACTAGCGGAAAAGCCTACGAGCAGTACTTC
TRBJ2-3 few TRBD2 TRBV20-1 CSARDSGRGDTQYF TGCAGTGCTAGAGATAGCGGGAGAGGGGATACGCAGTATTTT
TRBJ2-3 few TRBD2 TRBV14 CATRGLGADTQYF TGTGCCACCAGGGGACTAGGAGCAGATACGCAGTATTTT
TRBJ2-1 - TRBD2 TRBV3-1 CASRRLAGADNEQFF TGTGCCAGCAGACGCCTAGCGGGAGCCGACAATGAGCAGTTCTTC
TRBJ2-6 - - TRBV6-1 CASRTTGHLSGANVLTF TGTGCCAGCCGAACTACGGGACATCTCTCTGGGGCCAACGTCCTGACTTTC
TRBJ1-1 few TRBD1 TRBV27 CASSSWTGNWNTEAFF TGTGCCAGCAGTTCTTGGACAGGGAATTGGAACACTGAAGCTTTCTTT
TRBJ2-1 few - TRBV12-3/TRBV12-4 CASSPLGGGFNEQFF TGTGCCAGCAGCCCACTCGGAGGAGGTTTTAATGAGCAGTTCTTC
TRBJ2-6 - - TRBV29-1 CSVESTGTGANVLTF TGCAGCGTTGAATCAACAGGAACTGGGGCCAACGTCCTGACTTTC
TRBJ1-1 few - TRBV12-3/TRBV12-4 CASSPRRENTEAFF TGTGCCAGCAGCCCCCGCCGGGAAAACACTGAAGCTTTCTTT
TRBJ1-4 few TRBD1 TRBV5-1 CASSMGQVNEKLFF TGCGCCAGCAGCATGGGACAGGTTAATGAAAAACTGTTTTTT
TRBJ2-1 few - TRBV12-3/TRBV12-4 CASRQTGKQFF TGTGCCAGCAGACAAACAGGAAAGCAGTTCTTC
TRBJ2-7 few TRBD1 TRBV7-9 CASIPGQGLHEQYF TGTGCCAGCATTCCGGGACAGGGTCTCCACGAGCAGTACTTC
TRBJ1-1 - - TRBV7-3 CASSLQQGVGAFF TGTGCCAGCAGCTTACAACAGGGCGTCGGAGCTTTCTTT
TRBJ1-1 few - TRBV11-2 CASMDIPHGEAFF TGTGCCAGCATGGACATCCCCCACGGGGAAGCTTTCTTT
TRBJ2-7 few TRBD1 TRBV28 CASSPTGESYEQYF TGTGCCAGCAGCCCGACAGGGGAATCCTACGAGCAGTACTTC
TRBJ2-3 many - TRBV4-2 CASSQPTSLSDTQYF TGTGCCAGCAGCCAACCAACTAGTCTGTCAGATACGCAGTATTTT
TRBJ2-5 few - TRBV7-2 CASTPGGREETQYF TGTGCCAGCACCCCAGGGGGGCGCGAAGAGACCCAGTACTTC
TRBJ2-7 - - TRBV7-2 CASSNKAAHYEQYF TGTGCCAGCAGTAACAAAGCGGCGCACTACGAGCAGTACTTC
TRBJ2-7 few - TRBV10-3 CAIGSVTYEQYF TGTGCCATCGGAAGCGTGACTTACGAGCAGTACTTC
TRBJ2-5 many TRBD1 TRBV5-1 CASSSPTPGTGKETQYF TGCGCCAGCAGCTCCCCAACCCCCGGGACAGGGAAAGAGACCCAGTACTTC
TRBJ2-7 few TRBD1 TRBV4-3 CASSDGRDRATYEQYF TGCGCCAGCAGCGACGGACGGGACAGGGCAACCTACGAGCAGTACTTC
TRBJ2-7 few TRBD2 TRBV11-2 CASSLPGGGHF TGTGCCAGCAGCTTGCCCGGCGGGGGGCACTTC
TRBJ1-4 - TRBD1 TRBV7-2 CASSSRQGPNEKLFF TGTGCCAGCAGCTCCCGACAGGGGCCTAATGAAAAACTGTTTTTT
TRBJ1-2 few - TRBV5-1 CASSLVGQDGGYTF TGCGCCAGCAGCTTGGTGGGGCAGGACGGTGGCTACACCTTC
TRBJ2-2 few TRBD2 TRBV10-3 CAISEGLVAGELFF TGTGCCATCAGTGAGGGACTAGTGGCCGGGGAGCTGTTTTTT
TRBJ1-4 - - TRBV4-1 CASSWDMGYEKLFF TGCGCCAGCTCCTGGGATATGGGTTATGAAAAACTGTTTTTT
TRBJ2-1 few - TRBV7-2 CASSLARLNEQFF TGTGCCAGCAGCTTGGCCCGCCTAAATGAGCAGTTCTTC
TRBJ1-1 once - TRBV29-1 CSVHRYTEAFF TGCAGCGTCCACAGGTACACTGAAGCTTTCTTT
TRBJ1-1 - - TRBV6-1 CASSEVETPWGNTEAFF TGTGCCAGCAGTGAAGTGGAAACCCCCTGGGGGAACACTGAAGCTTTCTTT
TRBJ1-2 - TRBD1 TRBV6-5 CASSPLPGQGSYTF TGTGCCAGCAGCCCGCTTCCGGGACAGGGAAGCTACACCTTC
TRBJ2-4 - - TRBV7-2 CASSPVAFGSEYF -
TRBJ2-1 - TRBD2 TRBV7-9 CASSLRASGSNEQFF TGTGCCAGCAGCTTAAGGGCTAGCGGGAGTAATGAGCAGTTCTTC
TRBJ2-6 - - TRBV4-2 CASSQGAGGAGANVLTF TGTGCCAGCAGCCAAGGGGCCGGCGGGGCTGGGGCCAACGTCCTGACTTTC